Below, 30 T cell receptor beta chains from the same sample are listed, as sequenced in a study of blood T cell repertoires in COVID-19. The method was immunoSEQ multiplex PCR; TCRdb's version includes in-frame clones alone and lacks a portion of them. The sample has approximately 380,000 clones, roughly 85% seen once. The sequenced material came from peripheral blood. Source of these receptors: a woman aged 18-29 years with acute or convalescent COVID-19.

The chain recombines TRBV5-1 with TRBJ2-2; tentatively, D is TRBD2 (6 bases). Germline assignment: CDR1 SGHRS and CDR2 YFSETQ. V shed 0 bases and J shed 4 bases, with 16 bases lying between them. The CDR3 covers 17 residues. CDR3 coding DNA: TGCGCCAGCAGCTTGGCCTCATGGGGACTGACCACCGGGGAGCTGTTTTTT. It yields the protein CASSLASWGLTTGELFF.

This sequence joins TRBV6-5 and TRBJ2-1, with 13 positions matching TRBD2. There are 15 residues in the CDR3. Germline values: CDR1 MNHEY, CDR2 SVGAGI. V dropped 7 bases and J dropped 5; count of bases not matched to a gene: 5. For the CDR3, the DNA is TGTGCCAGCACAATCGGACTAGCGGGGGACAATGAGCAGTTCTTC. Encoded protein: CASTIGLAGDNEQFF.

The genes are TRBV7-3 and TRBJ2-5, with D possibly being TRBD1 (7 bases). From germline, CDR1 is SGHTA and CDR2 FQGTGA. The V gene lost 2 bases and the J gene lost 2 bases, with 18 bases spanning the gap. The CDR3 runs 17 residues. DNA for the CDR3: TGTGCCAGCAGCTTAGGAAGGAGGGGGCCCGATCAAGAGACCCAGTACTTC. It codes for CASSLGRRGPDQETQYF.

The J gene is TRBJ1-4, the V gene TRBV5-6, with a possible D match to TRBD1 (6 bases). Germline V CDR1 and CDR2: SGHDT, YYEEEE. The V and J ends lost 0 bases and 8 bases respectively, with 17 bases between them. This CDR3 is built from 16 residues. DNA of the CDR3: TGTGCCAGCAGCTTGGCGACAGGAAAGGGCGGGGAAAAACTGTTTTTT. Translation gives CASSLATGKGGEKLFF.

The V call is TRBV18, the J call TRBJ2-7; 9 bases are a match to TRBD1. The CDR3 sequence is 15 residues long. Losses at the gene ends were 5 bases for V and 2 bases for J; bases not matched to a gene: 7. CDR1 KGHSH and CDR2 LQKENI come from the germline V gene. CDR3 sequence: CASSAGTGTTYEQYF. DNA for the CDR3: TGTGCCAGCTCAGCCGGGACAGGGACTACCTACGAGCAGTACTTC.

The CDR3 here is CASRFRPGQGGNGYTF. As DNA, the CDR3 is TGTGCCAGCCGGTTCCGTCCGGGACAGGGTGGCAATGGCTACACCTTC. This chain joins TRBV2 and TRBJ1-2; the match to TRBD1 covers 9 bases. The germline V gene has CDR1 SNHLY and CDR2 FYNNEI. The CDR3 runs to 16 residues. The ends lost 8 bases at V and 6 bases at J; junction bases unmatched: 16.

The gene calls are TRBV27 and TRBJ2-1, with 8 bases aligning to TRBD1. Trimming cost V 7 bases and J 1 base; bases outside gene matches: 3. From germline, CDR1 is MNHEY and CDR2 SMNVEV (reference sequence). The CDR3 has 14 amino acids. CDR3 in amino acids: CASNYRGSYNEQFF. The CDR3 region has the DNA TGTGCCAGCAACTACAGGGGGTCCTACAATGAGCAGTTCTTC.

This clone was seen more than once but under ten times. The chain has TRBV27 and TRBJ2-7; D is undetermined. The CDR3 is 15 amino acids. V gave up 0 bases and J gave up 0 bases, with 9 bases separating them. Looked up from germline, CDR1 is MNHEY and CDR2 is SMNVEV (reference sequence). Here the CDR3 reads CASSLSGESSYEQYF. CDR3 nucleotides: TGTGCCAGCAGTTTATCCGGTGAGAGCTCCTACGAGCAGTACTTC.

This chain uses TRBV30 with TRBJ2-7; a possible D gene is TRBD1 (6 bases). Germline V lookup: CDR1 GTSNPN, CDR2 SVGIG (reference sequence). V shed 8 bases and J shed 0 bases, with 11 bases lying between them. The CDR3 has 12 amino acids. CDR3 sequence: CAHEGGSYEQYF. CDR3 nucleotide sequence: TGTGCCCACGAAGGGGGCTCCTACGAGCAGTACTTC.

The V and J genes are TRBV6-5 and TRBJ2-3; the D is unclear. Trimming left V 5 bases short and J 6 bases short, with 6 bases between. This CDR3 spans 11 amino acids. CDR1 and CDR2 (germline): MNHEY, SVGAGI. The CDR3 DNA follows: TGTGCCAGCAGTAACGGGGATACGCAGTATTTT. It encodes CASSNGDTQYF.

This clone was picked up one time. The chain combines TRBV19 with TRBJ1-1, with 8 bases identical to TRBD1. The CDR3 consists of 16 residues. The germline gives CDR1 LNHDA, CDR2 SQIVND (reference sequence). Germline trimming cut 3 bases from V and 6 bases from J; bases unmatched to any gene: 12. CDR3 DNA sequence: TGTGCCAGTAGTATGAGATCCGGACAGGGATTATCTGAAGCTTTCTTT. Its translation: CASSMRSGQGLSEAFF.

The chain couples TRBV4-2 to TRBJ2-1, with D unresolved. Trimming removed 1 base from V and 0 bases from J, with 13 bases in between. The CDR3 runs to 17 residues. Germline V CDR1 and CDR2: LGHNA, YNFKEQ. The CDR3 bases are TGTGCCAGCAGCCAAGGGGTAGAGGCCCACTCCTACAATGAGCAGTTCTTC. Translating gives CASSQGVEAHSYNEQFF.

The V and J genes are TRBV5-1 and TRBJ1-2, with D unresolved. CDR3 length equals 12 residues. The germline CDR1 and CDR2 sequences are SGHRS and YFSETQ. With 5 bases removed from V and 2 bases from J, the gap between germline ends came to 7 bases. The CDR3 protein is CASSQENYGYTF. CDR3 sequence (DNA): TGCGCCAGCAGTCAGGAAAACTATGGCTACACCTTC.

This chain uses TRBV11-2 with TRBJ1-2; the D is unclear. Germline V gene lookup returns CDR1 SGHAT and CDR2 FQNNGV. The CDR3 has 13 amino acids. V lost 5 bases to trimming and J lost 5 bases, with 12 bases between them. CDR3: CASSPGEGYGYTF. The CDR3 DNA sequence: TGTGCCAGCAGCCCCGGAGAGGGATATGGCTACACCTTC.

The chain recombines TRBV5-1 with TRBJ2-7, with 9 bases matching TRBD2. CDR3 length equals 16 residues. V gave up 0 bases and J gave up 5 bases; unmatched junction bases: 9. Germline V gives CDR1 SGHRS, CDR2 YFSETQ. Here the CDR3 reads CASSLGFAGGRDEQYF. CDR3 DNA: TGCGCCAGCAGCTTGGGATTTGCGGGAGGGCGAGACGAGCAGTACTTC.

The chain couples TRBV3-1 (or the pseudogene TRBV3-2) to TRBJ1-3; D unresolved. The CDR3 runs to 14 residues. Germline values: CDR1 LGHDT, CDR2 YNNKEL (reference sequence). V was clipped by 3 bases and J by 0 bases, with 6 bases between them. CDR3 coding DNA: TGTGCCAGCAGCCAGCGCGGCTCTGGAAACACCATATATTTT. Its translation: CASSQRGSGNTIYF.

The chain couples TRBV5-1 to TRBJ2-7, with a tentative D call TRBD1 (6 bases). V lost 0 bases, J lost 2 bases, and 9 bases lay in between. Germline V CDR1 and CDR2: SGHRS, YFSETQ. The CDR3 extends over 14 amino acids. DNA of the CDR3: TGCGCCAGCAGCTTGGGGGGGCCCCCCTACGAGCAGTACTTC. It encodes CASSLGGPPYEQYF.

V and J are TRBV19 and TRBJ2-7; D remains ambiguous. Germline lookup yields CDR1 LNHDA and CDR2 SQIVND (reference sequence). The V end lost 10 bases, the J end lost 1 base, and 14 bases lay between the germline ends. CDR3 size: 13 residues. CDR3 DNA: TGTGCCACGTCCAGTTACCAATCCTACGAGCAGTACTTC. Its translation is CATSSYQSYEQYF.

The rearrangement links TRBV11-2 to TRBJ1-6; 9 bases are a match to TRBD1. The CDR3 sequence is 14 residues long. The germline V gene encodes CDR1 SGHAT and CDR2 FQNNGV. V trimming: 4 bases; J trimming: 8 bases; junction bases outside the gene matches: 3. This chain's CDR3 is CASSSGTGYSPLHF. CDR3 bases: TGTGCCAGCAGCTCCGGGACAGGGTATTCACCCCTCCACTTT.

The chain is built from TRBV5-5 and TRBJ1-6; 11 bases are a match to TRBD1. The CDR3 is made up of 20 amino acids. V lost 1 base and J lost 6; bases outside the gene matches: 15. CDR1 and CDR2 (germline): SGHKS, YYEKEE (reference sequence). The CDR3: CASSLTPDRGRLISNSPLHF. CDR3 bases: TGTGCCAGCAGCTTGACCCCGGACAGGGGGCGTTTAATCTCTAATTCACCCCTCCACTTT.

Concerning this clone: Other nucleotide sequences in the sample specify the same CDR3. The chain carries TRBV7-9 and TRBJ2-7, with 11 bases fitting TRBD1. The CDR3 has 15 residues. Trimming removed 4 bases from V and 2 bases from J; junction bases left unmatched: 4. Germline V gives CDR1 SEHNR, CDR2 FQNEAQ (reference sequence). The CDR3 DNA reads TGTGCCAGCAGCTCGCCGGGACAGGGGGCCTACGAGCAGTACTTC. Amino acid sequence: CASSSPGQGAYEQYF.

The chain combines TRBV4-1 with TRBJ1-5; 9 bases line up with TRBD1. Unmatched junction bases numbered 4, after V lost 0 bases and J lost 4 bases. This CDR3 is 16 amino acids long. Germline-derived CDR1 and CDR2 are MGHRA and YSYEKL. The CDR3 coding sequence is TGCGCCAGCAGCCAAGAAGCCGGGACAGGGAATCAGCCCCAGCATTTT. It specifies CASSQEAGTGNQPQHF.

The J gene is TRBJ2-5, the V gene TRBV5-4; a possible D gene is TRBD2 (5 bases). Trimming removed 1 base from V and 2 bases from J, with 9 bases in between. The CDR3 is made up of 14 amino acids. In germline, CDR1 is SGHNT, CDR2 YYREEE (reference sequence). This chain's CDR3 is CASSLRREQETQYF. CDR3 coding DNA: TGTGCCAGCAGCTTGCGACGGGAACAAGAGACCCAGTACTTC. The variable domain in full, completed from reference TRBV5-4 and TRBJ2-5, reads ETGVTQSPTHLIKTRGQQVTLRCSSQSGHNTVSWYQQALGQGPQFIFQYYREEENGRGNFPPRFSGLQFPNYSSELNVNALELDDSALYLCASSLRREQETQYFGPGTRLLVL.

The V gene is TRBV10-2, the J gene TRBJ2-1, with 7 bases matching TRBD2. From germline, CDR1 is WSHSY and CDR2 SAAADI. The CDR3 spans 11 residues. V gave up 4 bases and J gave up 10 bases; unmatched junction bases: 1. The CDR3 region has the DNA TGCGCCAGCAGTGTGGGACTAGAGCAGTTCTTC. Amino acid sequence: CASSVGLEQFF.

This rearrangement joins TRBV7-8 to TRBJ1-1, with D maybe TRBD1 (6 bases). The CDR3 is 14 residues long. Trimming took 8 bases from V and 4 from J, leaving 17 bases between them. Germline V gives CDR1 SGHVS, CDR2 FQNEAQ. For the CDR3, the DNA is TGTGCCAGCTCTGACAGGCCCGACAGCACTGAAGCTTTCTTT. Translating gives CASSDRPDSTEAFF.

This sequence joins TRBV5-5 and TRBJ1-5, with 8 bases matching TRBD1. The V gene end was trimmed by 5 bases and the J gene end by 6 bases; junction bases not matched to a gene: 7. The V gene's germline CDR1 is SGHKS and CDR2 YYEKEE (reference sequence). The CDR3 totals 14 residues. This CDR3 is CASSYGQGAQPQHF. For the CDR3, the DNA is TGTGCCAGCAGTTACGGACAGGGTGCTCAGCCCCAGCATTTT.

This clone appeared a few times. This rearrangement joins TRBV5-1 to TRBJ1-1; D remains ambiguous. This CDR3 spans 12 amino acids. From germline, CDR1 is SGHRS and CDR2 YFSETQ. Trimming took off 3 bases at V and 8 bases at J, with 11 bases between the two ends. Here the CDR3 DNA reads TGCGCCAGCAGCTCTTCAATGAGGGAAGCTTTCTTT. Translated: CASSSSMREAFF.

V is TRBV11-2 and J is TRBJ2-3; 16 nucleotides match TRBD2. The germline V gene encodes CDR1 SGHAT and CDR2 FQNNGV. The V segment lost 5 bases and the J segment 0 bases; nucleotides outside the gene matches: 8. The CDR3 runs to 19 residues. The CDR3 spells CASSTRPGLAGGSTDTQYF. The CDR3 nucleotides read TGTGCCAGCAGCACACGACCGGGACTAGCGGGGGGGAGCACAGATACGCAGTATTTT. Based on the CDR3 plus reference TRBV11-2 and TRBJ2-3, the full variable domain is EAGVAQSPRYKIIEKRQSVAFWCNPISGHATLYWYQQILGQGPKLLIQFQNNGVVDDSQLPKDRFSAERLKGVDSTLKIQPAKLEDSAVYLCASSTRPGLAGGSTDTQYFGPGTRLTVL.

The chain is built from TRBV9 and TRBJ2-5; the match to TRBD2 covers 10 bases. The CDR3 has 13 amino acids. Germline CDR1 SGDLS, CDR2 YYNGEE. After removal of 0 bases from V and 8 bases from J, the junction contained 1 base not matched to a gene. The CDR3, as DNA: TGTGCCAGCAGCGTAGGGACTAGCGGAACCCAGTACTTC. Translated, it gives CASSVGTSGTQYF.

V gene TRBV18 combines with J gene TRBJ1-5, with D possibly being TRBD1 (5 bases). V was trimmed by 8 bases and J by 5 bases, leaving 16 bases between them. The V gene's germline CDR1 is KGHSH and CDR2 LQKENI. This CDR3 comprises 14 residues. As DNA, the CDR3 is TGTGCCAGCAGCCAGGGTGCCGCCTATCAGCCCCAGCATTTT. It specifies CASSQGAAYQPQHF.